This record covers a single T cell receptor (beta chain). No cognate antigen has been identified for it. There are no base qualities to consult, and no much larger clone falls within one base. Trimming removed 1 base from V and 4 bases from J; the gene matches leave 8 bases unexplained. From the cysteine up to the phenylalanine, the CDR3 has a length of 17 residues. The kept DNA is CDR3 alone, 51 bases in frame from the first base. CDR1 MNHNS and CDR2 SASEGT were looked up in the germline V gene. The library was obtained by the immunoSEQ multiplex PCR assay. The source is immuneACCESS, and TCRdb retained only in-frame sequences with V and J called. Part of the clones is not carried over; for the studies checked, unresolved V genes explain less than half of this, and the remainder is unexplained. In all, the sample holds 150,000 or so clones, and approximately 90% of those were seen once. The ten largest clones add up to roughly 0.7% of the sample.

The sample is drawn from a study of control samples from healthy donors and cancer patients (dated by TCRdb to about 2020). This chain is built from TRBV6-1 and TRBJ2-5, with 11 middle bases fitting TRBD2. The receptor's source is a woman in her 30s in good health. The sequenced sample consisted of blood. The CDR3 protein is CASSEGLFSGRAETQYF. The DNA sequence reads TGTGCCAGCAGTGAAGGCCTTTTTAGCGGGAGGGCAGAGACCCAGTACTTC.